This T cell receptor beta chain was retrieved from a study of immune heterogeneity within non-small cell lung tumors. Whole-study context: It was found that the tumors were 4 squamous cell carcinomas, 10 non-squamous carcinomas and 1 not otherwise specified.

Template material for each sample was around 560 ng of bulk tumor genomic DNA. Several biopsies per primary tumor were taken during surgery, spaced as far apart as possible. The cohort was untreated, with newly diagnosed non-small cell lung cancer undergoing curative surgery. Having surgery with curative intent, the donors were patients newly diagnosed with non-small cell lung cancer. General observations from the study: Local clonality of T cells correlated moderately yet significantly with local tumor mutational burden (R approximately 0.35). Between individual patients, the high-frequency T-cell receptor beta clonotypes largely differed.

Regarding this clonotype: Its cognate antigen is unknown.

TCR beta CDR3 was amplified by multiplex PCR, first round approximately 10 cycles, 32 V and 13 J primers. MiXCR, run by TCRdb on the multiplex PCR reads, gives a single entry per CDR3 protein. The top ten hold approximately 16% of the sample, which has roughly 15,000 distinct CDR3 sequences, over 25% seen once. The receptor was isolated from a woman in her forties or fifties with non-small cell lung cancer. Input material: lung tumor tissue.

The CDR3 region is CASSYVGGGRGYEQYF. Written as DNA, the CDR3 is TGTGCCAGCAGTTACGTTGGAGGGGGCAGAGGGTACGAGCAGTACTTC. The chain recombines TRBV6-9 with TRBJ2-7; weak D call: TRBD1 (7 bases). This CDR3 is 16 amino acids long. The V and J ends lost 3 bases and 4 bases respectively, with 19 bases between them. Germline V gives CDR1 MNHGY, CDR2 SVAAGI.